The rows below give T cell receptor beta chains drawn from one sample of a study of blood T cell repertoires in COVID-19. TCRdb keeps only in-frame clones here, not all; method: immunoSEQ multiplex PCR. The sample has roughly 330,000 clones, over 75% seen once. The sequenced material came from PBMCs or T cells enriched from blood (not recorded which). The receptors originated from a woman younger than 35 who had recovered from COVID-19. Each CDR3 is given with its conserved first and last residue. Fields, in order: J gene, CDR3 length, V gene, D gene, clone size, CDR3 protein, CDR3 DNA. A D gene is named only where the DNA matches it firmly. The size entry is marked missing in some rows and otherwise reads once, few, many or a size class.

TRBJ1-2 | 14 | TRBV27 | NA | NA | CASSFQGRDYGYTF | TGTGCCAGCAGTTTTCAGGGTAGAGACTATGGCTACACCTTC
TRBJ1-3 | 13 | TRBV6-5 | NA | once | CASRRGNGNTIYF | TGTGCCAGCCGGAGAGGGAACGGAAACACCATATATTTT
TRBJ1-1 | 14 | TRBV18 | NA | NA | CASSPAGANTEAFF | TGTGCCAGCTCACCCGCAGGGGCGAACACTGAAGCTTTCTTT
TRBJ2-2 | 16 | TRBV14 | NA | NA | CASSRYTGLDTGELFF | TGTGCCAGCAGCCGATATACAGGGTTGGACACCGGGGAGCTGTTTTTT
TRBJ1-5 | 16 | TRBV19 | TRBD1 | few | CASSTTQGVSGQPQHF | TGTGCCAGTAGTACCACACAGGGGGTAAGTGGTCAGCCCCAGCATTTT
TRBJ1-2 | 16 | TRBV15 | NA | NA | CATSRDGRGVNYGYTF | TGTGCCACCAGCAGAGATGGGAGGGGGGTGAACTATGGCTACACCTTC
TRBJ1-2 | 14 | TRBV24-1 | TRBD1 | NA | CAPRMVTGLYGYTF | TGTGCCCCCAGAATGGTGACAGGGCTCTATGGCTACACCTTC
TRBJ2-1 | 17 | TRBV10-1 | TRBD2 | NA | CASSDPRRGNSYNEQFF | TGCGCCAGCAGCGACCCAAGGCGGGGGAACTCCTACAATGAGCAGTTCTTC
TRBJ1-1 | 16 | TRBV4-1 | NA | NA | CASSQVGSGRTTEAFF | TGCGCCAGCAGCCAAGTAGGATCAGGGAGGACCACTGAAGCTTTCTTT
TRBJ2-2 | 14 | TRBV19 | TRBD1 | NA | CASTGQANTGELFF | TGTGCCAGTACGGGACAGGCGAACACCGGGGAGCTGTTTTTT
TRBJ2-5 | 14 | TRBV19 | TRBD1 | NA | CASSLQGPQETQYF | TGTGCCAGTAGCCTACAGGGGCCCCAAGAGACCCAGTACTTC
TRBJ2-1 | 18 | TRBV30 | TRBD1 | NA | CAWTQGTDPISSYNEQFF | TGTGCCTGGACACAAGGGACAGACCCAATCAGCTCCTACAATGAGCAGTTCTTC
TRBJ1-2 | 12 | TRBV27 | NA | NA | CASSSPGLGYTF | TGTGCCAGCAGTTCCCCAGGGTTGGGCTACACCTTC
TRBJ2-7 | 14 | TRBV2 | TRBD2 | NA | CASTTLLLAGGAHF | TGTGCCAGCACCACACTCCTCTTAGCGGGAGGGGCGCACTTC
TRBJ1-2 | 12 | TRBV2 | TRBD1 | NA | CASSQGVYGYTF | TGTGCCAGCAGTCAGGGGGTTTATGGCTACACCTTC
TRBJ1-4 | 15 | TRBV5-1 | NA | NA | CASSPLGTAHEKLFF | TGCGCCAGCAGCCCCCTCGGGACTGCCCATGAAAAACTGTTTTTT
TRBJ2-3 | 16 | TRBV5-6 | NA | once | CASSLAALRSTDTQYF | TGTGCCAGCAGCTTGGCTGCGCTGAGAAGCACAGATACGCAGTATTTT
TRBJ2-1 | 15 | TRBV5-1 | NA | NA | CASSLAPGANNEQFF | TGCGCCAGCAGCTTGGCCCCGGGAGCTAACAATGAGCAGTTCTTC
TRBJ1-3 | 14 | TRBV7-6 | NA | few | CASSSRASGNTIYF | TGTGCCAGCAGCTCCAGGGCTTCTGGAAACACCATATATTTT
TRBJ2-1 | 14 | TRBV19 | NA | NA | CASSSLSSYNEQFF | TGTGCCAGTTCCTCTCTGAGCTCCTACAATGAGCAGTTCTTC
TRBJ1-1 | 13 | TRBV6-4 | NA | NA | CASPPGVKTEAFF | TGTGCCAGTCCGCCGGGGGTAAAAACTGAAGCTTTCTTT
TRBJ2-7 | 15 | TRBV5-8 | NA | NA | CASSRGSLEKQGQYF | TGTGCCAGCAGCAGGGGAAGCCTCGAGAAACAAGGGCAGTACTTC
TRBJ2-5 | 12 | TRBV10-3 | NA | NA | CAISQMQETQYF | TGTGCCATCAGCCAAATGCAAGAGACCCAGTACTTC
TRBJ1-2 | 14 | TRBV28 | NA | NA | CASSLSAGFEGYTF | TGTGCCAGCAGTCTCTCAGCAGGGTTTGAAGGCTACACCTTC
TRBJ2-3 | 16 | TRBV24-1 | TRBD2 | NA | CATSEPTSGSTDTQYF | TGTGCCACCAGTGAACCGACTAGCGGTAGCACAGATACGCAGTATTTT
TRBJ1-2 | 15 | TRBV27 | TRBD1 | NA | CASSQAGGFIYGYTF | TGTGCCAGCAGTCAGGCAGGGGGCTTTATCTATGGCTACACCTTC
TRBJ2-1 | 16 | TRBV27 | TRBD1 | few | CANRSPRTGTEHLQFF | TGTGCCAACAGAAGCCCGCGGACAGGGACCGAGCATTTGCAGTTCTTC
TRBJ2-7 | 15 | TRBV7-9 | TRBD1 | once | CASSYRQGPRLEQYF | TGTGCCAGCAGCTACCGACAGGGTCCTAGGCTCGAGCAGTACTTC
TRBJ1-5 | 15 | TRBV6-9 | NA | NA | CASADSRASNQPQHF | TGTGCCAGCGCCGACAGTCGGGCGAGCAATCAGCCCCAGCATTTT
TRBJ2-7 | 13 | TRBV15 | TRBD1 | NA | CATSPQGAYEQYF | TGTGCCACCTCCCCCCAGGGGGCCTACGAGCAGTACTTC
TRBJ2-2 | 16 | TRBV4-1 | TRBD1 | NA | CASSQTTGTRSGELFF | TGCGCCAGCAGCCAAACGACAGGGACGAGGAGTGGGGAGCTGTTTTTT